The 32 T cell receptor beta chains given below trace back to one sample, sequenced in a study of identifying expanded T cells in peripheral blood. The protocol was immunoSEQ multiplex PCR, while the TCRdb copy is restricted to in-frame clones and leaves out a portion. Counted here are 65,000 to 95,000 clones, less than 90% occurring once; the ten biggest clones make up roughly a fifth. The sequenced material came from blood. Source of these receptors: a person aged 18 to 70 in good health.

The chain employs TRBV19 and TRBJ1-1; D remains ambiguous. This CDR3 spans 12 amino acids. Germline V gene sequence: CDR1 LNHDA, CDR2 SQIVND (reference sequence). Deletions cut 3 bases from V and 1 base from J, with 3 bases between. The CDR3 sequence: CASSIRNTEAFF. The CDR3 DNA sequence: TGTGCCAGTAGTATCCGGAACACTGAAGCTTTCTTT. Variable domain in full (rest from reference TRBV19 and TRBJ1-1): DGGITQSPKYLFRKEGQNVTLSCEQNLNHDAMYWYRQDPGQGLRLIYYSQIVNDFQKGDIAEGYSVSREKKESFPLTVTSAQKNPTAFYLCASSIRNTEAFFGQGTRLTVV.

About this clone itself: The identical CDR3 is also encoded by other nucleotide sequences in the sample. The chain combines TRBV30 with TRBJ1-5, with a possible D match to TRBD1 (6 bases). The CDR3 runs 14 residues. The germline CDR1 and CDR2 sequences are GTSNPN and SVGIG (reference sequence). V lost 3 bases and J lost 1, with 10 bases in between. CDR3 DNA sequence: TGTGCCTGGAGGGGACAAGGAAGCAATCAGCCCCAGCATTTT. This sequence encodes CAWRGQGSNQPQHF.

The chain has TRBV5-1 and TRBJ1-1; D perhaps matches TRBD1 (6 bases). Germline V gives CDR1 SGHRS, CDR2 YFSETQ. Trimming took off 5 bases at V and 1 base at J, with 15 bases between the two ends. The CDR3 sequence is 15 residues long. The CDR3 DNA is TGCGCCAGCAGGGCGGGAGCGACAGGGAACACTGAAGCTTTCTTT. It specifies CASRAGATGNTEAFF.

This chain uses TRBV4-1 with TRBJ2-1; 10 bases align to TRBD2. Trimming at V came to 1 base and at J to 4 bases, leaving 13 bases not matched to a gene. CDR3 length equals 19 residues. Germline V gene sequence: CDR1 MGHRA, CDR2 YSYEKL. CDR3 protein: CASSQGSAGGPLGYNEQFF. In DNA, the CDR3 is TGCGCCAGCAGCCAAGGTTCAGCGGGAGGGCCTTTGGGGTACAATGAGCAGTTCTTC.

A few counts support this clone. The chain combines TRBV4-1 with TRBJ2-7; a weak D match, TRBD2 (5 bases). Per the germline V gene, CDR1 is MGHRA and CDR2 is YSYEKL. CDR3 size: 12 residues. V lost 5 bases to trimming and J lost 12 bases, with 17 bases between them. The CDR3 DNA reads TGCGCCAGCAGCTCAACCGGGGTTTTTTGGTACTTC. As protein: CASSSTGVFWYF.

The CDR3 loop is CASSLVAKSNTEAFF. The DNA of the CDR3 is TGTGCCAGCAGCTTAGTTGCGAAGTCGAACACTGAAGCTTTCTTT. This chain joins TRBV7-8 and TRBJ1-1, with unresolved D. V was cut by 1 base and J by 1 base, with 10 bases left in between. The CDR3 extends over 15 amino acids. The germline gives CDR1 SGHVS, CDR2 FQNEAQ.

The rearrangement uses TRBV20-1 and TRBJ2-7; TRBD2 might be the D (6 bases). The germline V gene encodes CDR1 DFQATT and CDR2 SNEGSKA (reference sequence). The CDR3 totals 11 residues. CDR3 sequence reads: CRAGRSYEQYF. The CDR3 nucleotides are TGCAGGGCGGGACGTAGCTACGAGCAGTACTTC.

The chain has TRBV7-3 and TRBJ1-2, with TRBD1 matching 7 bases. The junction had 6 bases not matched to a gene; V was cut back by 2 bases and J by 0 bases. This CDR3 comprises 16 residues. Germline V gives CDR1 SGHTA, CDR2 FQGTGA. In nucleotides, the CDR3 is TGTGCCAGCAGCTTATCCCGACAGGGAGCTAACTATGGCTACACCTTC. Translation: CASSLSRQGANYGYTF.

J is TRBJ2-1 and V is TRBV19; D is perhaps TRBD1 or TRBD2 (5 bases each). The CDR3 has 15 amino acids. Germline V gene data show CDR1 as LNHDA and CDR2 as SQIVND (reference sequence). Trimming left V 2 bases short and J 2 bases short, with 10 bases between. The CDR3 sequence: CASSIRGDAYNEQFF. For the CDR3, the DNA is TGTGCCAGTAGTATACGTGGGGACGCCTACAATGAGCAGTTCTTC.

The rearrangement joins TRBV28 to TRBJ1-2; perhaps TRBD1 as D (6 bases). V was trimmed by 2 bases and J by 5 bases, leaving 9 bases between them. Germline-derived CDR1 and CDR2 are MDHEN and SYDVKM. The CDR3 spans 13 residues. The CDR3 bases are TGTGCCAGCAGTTTAGGGGGCCTGTATGGCTACACCTTC. It encodes CASSLGGLYGYTF.

This chain links TRBV9 with TRBJ2-5; unclear D gene. Germline CDR1 and CDR2: SGDLS and YYNGEE. The CDR3 is 14 residues long. V dropped 0 bases and J dropped 5 bases, with 11 bases sitting between them. CDR3 in amino acids: CASSVGFVRETQYF. The CDR3 bases are TGTGCCAGCAGCGTAGGGTTCGTTAGGGAGACCCAGTACTTC. The full variable domain, completed using reference TRBV9 and TRBJ2-5, is DSGVTQTPKHLITATGQRVTLRCSPRSGDLSVYWYQQSLDQGLQFLIQYYNGEERAKGNILERFSAQQFPDLHSELNLSSLELGDSALYFCASSVGFVRETQYFGPGTRLLVL.

The V call is TRBV28, the J call TRBJ1-1; perhaps TRBD1 as D (5 bases). With 7 bases removed from V and 3 bases from J, the gap between germline ends came to 9 bases. The CDR3 totals 12 residues. Germline V CDR1 and CDR2: MDHEN, SYDVKM. This chain's CDR3 is CASISGYTEAFF. The CDR3 nucleotides read TGTGCCAGCATCTCAGGGTACACTGAAGCTTTCTTT. The variable domain in full, with the rest retrieved from reference TRBV28 and TRBJ1-1, is DVKVTQSSRYLVKRTGEKVFLECVQDMDHENMFWYRQDPGLGLRLIYFSYDVKMKEKGDIPEGYSVSREKKERFSLILESASTNQTSMYLCASISGYTEAFFGQGTRLTVV.

CDR3 coding DNA: TGCGCCAGCAGCCCTGGCCTCGTCAGCCTCCAAGGTAGCAATCAGCCCCAGCATTTT. Its protein product is CASSPGLVSLQGSNQPQHF. This chain connects TRBV5-1 to TRBJ1-5; D not certain. The CDR3 totals 19 residues. Germline CDR1 is SGHRS and CDR2 is YFSETQ. With 4 bases removed from V and 0 bases from J, the gap between germline ends came to 23 bases.

The chain has TRBV18 and TRBJ2-3; either TRBD1 or TRBD2 may supply D (5 bases each). V lost 6 bases and J 0 bases, leaving 16 bases between the germline ends. Germline lookup yields CDR1 KGHSH and CDR2 LQKENI. The CDR3 is 16 amino acids. The CDR3 DNA follows: TGTGCCAGCTCCTCCGGGGCGGCCACTAGCACAGATACGCAGTATTTT. It yields the protein CASSSGAATSTDTQYF.

V is TRBV18 and J is TRBJ1-2, with D maybe TRBD1 (5 bases). Germline-derived CDR1 and CDR2 are KGHSH and LQKENI. This CDR3 contains 14 residues. Trimming left V 3 bases short and J 8 bases short, with 16 bases between. CDR3 loop: CASSPTGLMKGYTF. In DNA, the CDR3 is TGTGCCAGCTCACCTACAGGTCTTATGAAGGGCTACACCTTC.

V usage is TRBV5-4 and J usage is TRBJ2-1, with a possible D match to TRBD1 (6 bases). Trimming removed 2 bases at V and 0 bases at J, with 9 bases between. The CDR3 is 15 residues long. CDR1 and CDR2 from the germline V gene are SGHNT and YYREEE (reference sequence). CDR3 sequence (DNA): TGTGCCAGCAGCTTCGGACAGAGCTCCTACAATGAGCAGTTCTTC. It is translated as CASSFGQSSYNEQFF.

This clone was found once. The J gene is TRBJ2-2, the V gene TRBV5-1; D unresolved. Trimming took off 0 bases at V and 5 bases at J, with 11 bases between the two ends. Germline V gene sequence: CDR1 SGHRS, CDR2 YFSETQ. This CDR3 region has 15 residues. The CDR3 is CASSLATVTTGELFF. CDR3 nucleotide sequence: TGCGCCAGCAGCTTGGCCACTGTTACAACCGGGGAGCTGTTTTTT. Together with reference TRBV5-1 and TRBJ2-2, the CDR3 gives the full variable domain: KAGVTQTPRYLIKTRGQQVTLSCSPISGHRSVSWYQQTPGQGLQFLFEYFSETQRNKGNFPGRFSGRQFSNSRSEMNVSTLELGDSALYLCASSLATVTTGELFFGEGSRLTVL.

Concerning this clone: In the same sample, other DNA sequences code for this CDR3. The chain carries TRBV7-2 and TRBJ2-3; no clear D. Germline assignment: CDR1 SGHTA and CDR2 FQGNSA. The V end was cut by 1 base, the J end by 5 bases, with 7 bases between. The CDR3 totals 13 residues. The CDR3 region has the DNA TGTGCCAGCAGCTTAGTTGGCGGAGATACGCAGTATTTT. Protein sequence: CASSLVGGDTQYF.

The CDR3 protein is CTSAKGGEQYF. The CDR3, as DNA: TGCACCAGCGCAAAGGGTGGTGAGCAGTACTTC. This rearrangement joins TRBV1 to TRBJ2-7. TRBV1 is an annotated pseudogene. The CDR3 runs 11 residues.

The chain recombines TRBV6-5 with TRBJ2-7; D is possibly TRBD1 (5 bases). Between the trimmed V and J ends, which lost 2 bases and 4 bases, there was a span of 12 bases. Germline V CDR1 and CDR2: MNHEY, SVGAGI. CDR3 size: 14 residues. This chain's CDR3 is CASSYDRQTYEQYF. The CDR3 region has the DNA TGTGCCAGCAGTTACGATAGACAGACATACGAGCAGTACTTC.

J is TRBJ2-3 and V is TRBV29-1; tentative D call: TRBD1 (5 bases). This CDR3 spans 12 amino acids. The germline V gene encodes CDR1 SQVTM and CDR2 ANQGSEA. V was cut by 4 bases and J by 2 bases, with 7 bases left in between. CDR3 in DNA: TGCAGCGTTGCAGGGTCCACAGATACGCAGTATTTT. Translation: CSVAGSTDTQYF.

The V call is TRBV4-2, the J call TRBJ2-5; the match to TRBD2 covers 16 bases. Trimming removed 0 bases from V and 5 bases from J; junction bases left unmatched: 6. Germline lookup yields CDR1 LGHNA and CDR2 YNFKEQ. The CDR3 loop spans 18 amino acids. The CDR3 DNA follows: TGTGCCAGCAGCCAAGATCTTGGGACTAGCGGGAGGGTTGAGACCCAGTACTTC. It encodes CASSQDLGTSGRVETQYF.

This clone appeared once. The chain carries TRBV6-5 and TRBJ2-2; D may be TRBD2 (6 bases). The CDR3 sequence is 14 residues long. V was pared by 2 bases and J by 4 bases, with 8 bases between. Germline CDR1 and CDR2: MNHEY and SVGAGI. CDR3 protein: CASSYTSSTGELFF. The DNA of the CDR3 is TGTGCCAGCAGTTACACTAGCAGCACCGGGGAGCTGTTTTTT.

Only a few counts were recorded for this clone. The chain has TRBV5-4 and TRBJ2-3; D call uncertain. This CDR3 region has 11 residues. The germline V gene has CDR1 SGHNT and CDR2 YYREEE (reference sequence). Trimming took 3 bases from V and 5 from J, leaving 4 bases between them. Here the CDR3 DNA reads TGTGCCAGCAGCTGGGGAGATACGCAGTATTTT. Its protein is CASSWGDTQYF.

The rearrangement uses TRBV10-1 and TRBJ2-7; D perhaps matches TRBD2 (5 bases). Trimming stripped 2 bases from V and 3 bases from J, with 11 bases between. The CDR3 extends over 14 amino acids. CDR1 WNHNN and CDR2 SYGVQD come from the germline V gene (reference sequence). CDR3 amino acids: CASSEGLIHYEQYF. DNA of the CDR3: TGCGCCAGCAGTGAGGGACTTATCCACTACGAGCAGTACTTC.

The CDR3 sequence: CASSVDGASYNEQFF. The CDR3 region has the DNA TGTGCCAGCAGCGTCGACGGGGCCTCCTACAATGAGCAGTTCTTC. The rearrangement joins TRBV9 to TRBJ2-1; TRBD1 or TRBD2 may be the D gene (5 bases each). With 2 bases removed from V and 0 bases from J, the gap between germline ends came to 9 bases. There are 15 residues in the CDR3. CDR1 is SGDLS, CDR2 YYNGEE, per germline.

The rearrangement uses TRBV4-1 and TRBJ2-7; 14 bases align to TRBD2. The CDR3 is 15 amino acids. Germline CDR1 MGHRA, CDR2 YSYEKL. Trimming cost V 0 bases and J 7 bases; bases outside gene matches: 2. The CDR3 coding sequence is TGCGCCAGCAGCCAAGATGGGACTAGCGGGAGAGAGCAGTACTTC. Translation gives CASSQDGTSGREQYF.

The CDR3 nucleotides read TGTGCCAGCAGCTTAATGTCAGTGTCGAATGGCTACACCTTC. It translates to CASSLMSVSNGYTF. This chain uses TRBV7-5 with TRBJ1-2; the D call of TRBD1 is as the table states it, not checked on the DNA. TRBV7-5 is labeled a pseudogene. The CDR3 runs 14 residues.

The rearrangement links TRBV11-2 to TRBJ1-1, with D possibly matching TRBD1 (6 bases). Germline CDR1 and CDR2: SGHAT and FQNNGV. The CDR3 covers 14 residues. Trimming shortened V by 10 bases and J by 1 base, and 16 bases separated the two germline ends. CDR3: CATNGGQQNTEAFF. CDR3 DNA sequence: TGTGCCACCAATGGGGGGCAGCAGAACACTGAAGCTTTCTTT.

This chain joins TRBV19 and TRBJ2-5, with a weak D call TRBD1 (5 bases). This CDR3 has 14 amino acids. Trimming stripped 1 base from V and 5 bases from J, with 11 bases between. Per the germline V gene, CDR1 is LNHDA and CDR2 is SQIVND (reference sequence). The CDR3 spells CASSIGQSGETQYF. In DNA, the CDR3 is TGTGCCAGTAGTATAGGACAGTCCGGGGAGACCCAGTACTTC.

The chain recombines TRBV5-4 with TRBJ2-5; a weak D match, TRBD2 (5 bases). CDR3 length equals 14 residues. V lost 1 base and J lost 5, with 12 bases in between. CDR1 is SGHNT, CDR2 YYREEE, per germline (reference sequence). CDR3 sequence: CASSLSEGGETQYF. Written as DNA, the CDR3 is TGTGCCAGCAGCTTGTCTGAGGGTGGCGAGACCCAGTACTTC.

This chain joins TRBV29-1 and TRBJ2-1, with D perhaps assigned TRBD1 or TRBD2 (5 bases each). The CDR3 loop spans 15 amino acids. The V gene's germline CDR1 is SQVTM and CDR2 ANQGSEA. V was trimmed by 1 base and J by 5 bases, leaving 15 bases between them. The CDR3 nucleotides read TGCAGCGTTGAAGGAACCGGGGCCCTACACAATGAGCAGTTCTTC. This codes for CSVEGTGALHNEQFF.